Presented here are 26 T cell receptor beta chains from one specimen sequenced in a study of blood T cells in healthy people across ages. The second PCR ran roughly 7 to 12 cycles with a sample-barcoded 5' primer and J-beta primers. TCRdb fed the 5' RACE reads into MiXCR, producing one record per CDR3 protein. The data show around 700,000 distinct CDR3 sequences, approximately 25% seen once. These records were also assigned to another study, of T cells of mothers and their children.

The specimen sequenced was blood. These receptors all stem from a boy younger than 18 in good health.

The chain carries TRBV7-3 and TRBJ1-3, with D possibly matching TRBD1 (6 bases). Germline loops: CDR1 SGHTA, CDR2 FQGTGA. V was pared by 0 bases and J by 3 bases, with 9 bases between. The CDR3 has 15 amino acids. CDR3 residues: CASSLTSDSGNTIYF. CDR3 coding DNA: TGTGCCAGCAGCTTAACGTCGGACAGTGGAAACACCATATATTTT.

The chain combines TRBV6-6 with TRBJ1-4, with D perhaps TRBD1 (5 bases). This CDR3 is built from 15 residues. The germline V and J ends were trimmed by 7 bases and 0 bases, with 12 bases remaining between them. Per germline, CDR1 MNHNY and CDR2 SVGAGI (reference sequence). CDR3 residues: CASNRWGATNEKLFF. The CDR3 DNA is TGTGCCAGCAACCGGTGGGGGGCAACTAATGAAAAACTGTTTTTT.

This clonotype was recorded at least ten times. The V call is TRBV29-1, the J call TRBJ2-7; D not certain. V was clipped by 4 bases and J by 4 bases, with 5 bases between them. There are 10 residues in the CDR3. The V gene's germline CDR1 is SQVTM and CDR2 ANQGSEA. CDR3 amino acids: CSVGGYEQYF. The CDR3 DNA reads as TGCAGCGTTGGGGGATACGAGCAGTACTTC.

This chain links TRBV20-1 with TRBJ2-5; tentatively, D is TRBD1 or TRBD2 (5 bases each). The closer fit of TRBJ2-1 to the DNA end suggests the J call may be wrong. The CDR3 consists of 15 residues. Germline CDR1 DFQATT, CDR2 SNEGSKA (reference sequence). CDR3 sequence: CSARDLDEGTNEQFF. The CDR3, as DNA: TGCAGTGCTAGAGATCTCGACGAGGGGACCAATGAGCAGTTCTTC.

The gene calls are TRBV12-3 or TRBV12-4 and TRBJ2-3; TRBD2 is a possible D gene (5 bases). V was pared by 6 bases and J by 2 bases, with 15 bases between. The CDR3 has 15 amino acids. The CDR3 nucleotides are TGTGCCAGCAGCATTACGGGATGGCCCACAGATACGCAGTATTTT. It translates to CASSITGWPTDTQYF.

This clonotype occurred a few times. The chain carries TRBV29-1 and TRBJ1-2, with D perhaps TRBD1 (6 bases). V dropped 7 bases and J dropped 0 bases, with 15 bases sitting between them. This CDR3 is built from 14 residues. Germline V gene sequence: CDR1 SQVTM, CDR2 ANQGSEA. The CDR3 is CSAARGAPNYGYTF. CDR3 bases: TGCAGCGCCGCCCGGGGGGCGCCTAACTATGGCTACACCTTC.

This clonotype was detected only a few times. The CDR3 bases are TGTGCCAGCACCTCCCAACGTGGCCCCGGGGCCAACGTCCTGACTTTC. This translates into CASTSQRGPGANVLTF. The rearrangement joins TRBV11-1 to TRBJ2-6; no clear D gene. This CDR3 is 16 amino acids long. The germline gives CDR1 SGHAT, CDR2 FQDESV (reference sequence). V was cut by 7 bases and J by 4 bases, with 17 bases left in between.

This rearrangement joins TRBV7-9 to TRBJ1-2; weak D call: TRBD1 (5 bases). From germline, CDR1 is SEHNR and CDR2 FQNEAQ (reference sequence). This CDR3 has 14 residues. V lost 3 bases and J 6 bases, leaving 14 bases between the germline ends. The CDR3 DNA is TGTGCCAGCAGCTTGTCTCAGGGAAATGATGGCTACACCTTC. Amino acids: CASSLSQGNDGYTF.

The rearrangement joins TRBV7-6 to TRBJ2-1; TRBD2 matches at 7 bases. Trimming removed 8 bases from V and 7 bases from J; junction bases left unmatched: 2. Per the germline V gene, CDR1 is SGHVS and CDR2 is FNYEAQ. The CDR3 has 11 amino acids. CDR3 residues: CASQRENEQFF. The CDR3 DNA follows: TGTGCCAGCCAGCGGGAAAATGAGCAGTTCTTC.

The gene calls are TRBV3-1 and TRBJ2-2, with D perhaps matching TRBD2 (6 bases). The CDR3 sequence is 16 residues long. V was clipped by 0 bases and J by 3 bases, with 11 bases between them. Germline loops: CDR1 LGHDT, CDR2 YNNKEL (reference sequence). CDR3: CASSQEVSGYTGELFF. The CDR3 DNA is TGTGCCAGCAGCCAAGAAGTTAGCGGCTACACCGGGGAGCTGTTTTTT.

This clonotype was detected a few times. The chain couples TRBV2 to TRBJ2-7; TRBD1 matches 7 bases. The germline CDR1 and CDR2 sequences are SNHLY and FYNNEI. The CDR3 extends over 13 amino acids. V dropped 3 bases and J dropped 2; count of bases not matched to a gene: 1. The CDR3 DNA follows: TGTGCCAGCAGTGATGGACAGGCCTACGAGCAGTACTTC. Protein: CASSDGQAYEQYF.

The chain uses TRBV6-1 and TRBJ2-6; D is uncertain. The V gene's germline CDR1 is MNHNS and CDR2 SASEGT. Deletions cut 7 bases from V and 0 bases from J, with 10 bases between. The CDR3 contains 15 residues. The CDR3 protein is CASNIYGSGANVLTF. As DNA, the CDR3 is TGTGCCAGCAATATATACGGCTCTGGGGCCAACGTCCTGACTTTC.

This clonotype was counted only a few times. The chain recombines TRBV20-1 with TRBJ2-1; TRBD2 agrees at 7 bases. CDR1 and CDR2 (germline): DFQATT, SNEGSKA (reference sequence). The CDR3 is 14 amino acids. Unmatched junction bases numbered 6, after V lost 4 bases and J lost 3 bases. CDR3 amino acids: CSANPSGNYNEQFF. CDR3 in DNA: TGCAGTGCTAACCCTAGCGGAAACTACAATGAGCAGTTCTTC.

The chain employs TRBV29-1 and TRBJ1-4, with D possibly matching TRBD1 (6 bases). V was clipped by 4 bases and J by 3 bases, with 9 bases between them. The length of the CDR3 is 13 residues. Looked up from germline, CDR1 is SQVTM and CDR2 is ANQGSEA. The CDR3 DNA is TGCAGCGTTGTAGGGGGGGCTAATGAAAAACTGTTTTTT. Translated, it gives CSVVGGANEKLFF.

The chain is built from TRBV7-6 and TRBJ2-2; the D is unclear. V lost 1 base and J lost 8, with 8 bases in between. Germline loops: CDR1 SGHVS, CDR2 FNYEAQ. The length of the CDR3 is 13 residues. The CDR3 is CASSLVQLGELFF. Here the CDR3 DNA reads TGTGCCAGCAGCTTAGTACAGTTAGGGGAGCTGTTTTTT. Variable domain in full (rest from reference TRBV7-6 and TRBJ2-2): GAGVSQSPRYKVTKRGQDVALRCDPISGHVSLYWYRQALGQGPEFLTYFNYEAQQDKSGLPNDRFSAERPEGSISTLTIQRTEQRDSAMYRCASSLVQLGELFFGEGSRLTVL.

This clonotype was detected only a few times. The genes are TRBV6-2 or TRBV6-3 and TRBJ1-2; no reliable D call. The germline V gene has CDR1 MNHEY and CDR2 SVGEGT. V lost 8 bases to trimming and J lost 8 bases, with 21 bases between them. The CDR3 has 14 amino acids. CDR3 region: CASGNYERRAGYTF. The CDR3 nucleotides are TGTGCCAGCGGAAACTACGAGAGACGAGCGGGCTACACCTTC.

This clonotype was detected a few times. The chain recombines TRBV29-1 with TRBJ1-2; 8 bases fit TRBD1. The CDR3 runs to 15 residues. Trimming cost V 6 bases and J 0 bases; bases outside gene matches: 9. Germline V gene sequence: CDR1 SQVTM, CDR2 ANQGSEA. CDR3 residues: CSVTGDPSSNYGYTF. The CDR3 DNA sequence: TGCAGCGTGACAGGGGACCCTTCTTCTAACTATGGCTACACCTTC.

The chain uses TRBV6-6 and TRBJ2-5; 8 positions match TRBD2. V lost 8 bases, J lost 1 base, and 9 bases stayed unmatched. Germline CDR1 is MNHNY and CDR2 is SVGAGI (reference sequence). This CDR3 spans 15 amino acids. The CDR3 coding sequence is TGTGCCAGCGGGGCGGGGGGCCGGTTCCAAGAGACCCAGTACTTC. Translating it yields CASGAGGRFQETQYF.

In this sample, this clonotype turned up a few times. CDR3 nucleotide sequence: TGCAGCGTTTATGAGACTCTCACCTACGAGCAGTACTTC. Encoded protein: CSVYETLTYEQYF. The V gene is TRBV29-1, the J gene TRBJ2-7; D not resolved. This CDR3 is built from 13 residues. Looked up from germline, CDR1 is SQVTM and CDR2 is ANQGSEA. Trimming took off 5 bases at V and 2 bases at J, with 13 bases between the two ends.

This clonotype was detected only a few times. This chain connects TRBV27 to TRBJ1-2; TRBD1 might be the D (6 bases). V was trimmed by 0 bases and J by 3 bases, leaving 11 bases between them. CDR1 MNHEY and CDR2 SMNVEV come from the germline V gene (reference sequence). This CDR3 spans 15 amino acids. CDR3 DNA sequence: TGTGCCAGCAGTTTATCGACAGGAGGAGACTATGGCTACACCTTC. Residues: CASSLSTGGDYGYTF.

In this sample, this clonotype turned up a few times. A junction end diverges from the germline sequence, so it may reflect a read error. The V call is TRBV9, the J call TRBJ2-4; TRBD1 matches at 8 bases. The germline V gene has CDR1 SGDLS and CDR2 YYNGEE. The CDR3 extends over 14 amino acids. CDR3 loop: CVSSEDRAGDIQYF. In DNA form, the CDR3 reads TGTGTCAGCAGCGAGGACAGGGCGGGCGACATTCAGTACTTC.

In this sample, this clonotype turned up once. This rearrangement joins TRBV13 to TRBJ1-4; 9 bases agree with TRBD1. The CDR3 length is 16 residues. Trimming at V came to 4 bases and at J to 4 bases, leaving 7 bases not matched to a gene. In germline, CDR1 is PRHDT, CDR2 FYEKMQ (reference sequence). The CDR3 DNA reads as TGTGCCAGCAGCTCGATGGGGACAGGGCATAATGAAAAACTGTTTTTT. Translation gives CASSSMGTGHNEKLFF.

The chain couples TRBV5-1 to TRBJ1-3; unclear D gene. Germline CDR1 and CDR2: SGHRS and YFSETQ. With 4 bases removed from V and 0 bases from J, the gap between germline ends came to 5 bases. The CDR3 covers 13 residues. The CDR3 protein is CASSVDSGNTIYF. For the CDR3, the DNA is TGCGCCAGCAGCGTGGACTCTGGAAACACCATATATTTT. Supplemented by reference TRBV5-1 and TRBJ1-3, the full variable domain reads KAGVTQTPRYLIKTRGQQVTLSCSPISGHRSVSWYQQTPGQGLQFLFEYFSETQRNKGNFPGRFSGRQFSNSRSEMNVSTLELGDSALYLCASSVDSGNTIYFGEGSWLTVV.

The rearrangement uses TRBV2 and TRBJ2-2, with 9 bases identical to TRBD1. V trimming: 6 bases; J trimming: 7 bases; junction bases outside the gene matches: 9. Germline lookup yields CDR1 SNHLY and CDR2 FYNNEI. The CDR3 has 15 amino acids. In DNA form, the CDR3 reads TGTGCCAGCAGAGCCACAGGGGGCTTAAGCGGGGAGCTGTTTTTT. Encoded protein: CASRATGGLSGELFF.

The V call is TRBV7-9, the J call TRBJ2-1, with a tentative D call TRBD2 (5 bases). Germline lookup yields CDR1 SEHNR and CDR2 FQNEAQ (reference sequence). Between the trimmed V and J ends, which lost 5 bases and 8 bases, there was a span of 19 bases. There are 15 residues in the CDR3. The CDR3 is CASSPVFGVVDEQFF. The CDR3 bases are TGTGCCAGCAGCCCGGTATTCGGGGTAGTCGATGAGCAGTTCTTC.

V usage is TRBV29-1 and J usage is TRBJ2-7; 14 positions match TRBD2. The DNA matches TRBJ2-1 better at its end, which makes the J call doubtful. Germline V lookup: CDR1 SQVTM, CDR2 ANQGSEA. CDR3 size: 13 residues. CDR3 amino acids: CSSTSGRANEQFF. CDR3 nucleotide sequence: TGCAGCTCGACTAGCGGGAGGGCCAATGAGCAGTTCTTC.